This is a list of T cell receptor beta chains from one sample in a study of T cells in narcolepsy. Here immunoSEQ multiplex PCR was the method, and the copy in TCRdb shows in-frame clones only, minus some. The sample lists some 35,000 clones; roughly four fifths were seen once. Sequencing was done on a sample of memory (CD45RA-) CD4+ T cells from blood. The source of these receptors is a human donor in good health. Each CDR3 is given with its conserved first and last residue. Fields, in order: V gene, J gene, CDR3 protein.

>TRBV5-4|TRBJ2-1
CASSLEGLAGLFF
>TRBV19|TRBJ2-5
CASSMRLRAGGEQETQYF
>TRBV27|TRBJ2-3
CASSADQAGRRADTQYF
>TRBV10-2|TRBJ2-3
CASSEPATSTDTQYF
>TRBV19|TRBJ1-1
CASSADRDAEAFF
>TRBV19|TRBJ1-6
CASRPLFRADNSPLHF
>TRBV6-1|TRBJ1-4
CASSLTGNNEKLFF
>TRBV19|TRBJ1-1
CASSVNVAAYLNTEAFF
>TRBV9|TRBJ2-2
CASSVVSGSTGELFF
>TRBV4-2|TRBJ1-1
CASSQDRQLNTEAFF
>TRBV6-1|TRBJ2-1
CATRQSSIYNEQFF
>TRBV6-5|TRBJ2-7
CASSRQGSDEQYF
>TRBV7-3|TRBJ2-2
CASSLTSGNTGELFF
>TRBV6-5|TRBJ1-5
CASSSEMGQGGEPQHF
>TRBV5-1|TRBJ2-1
CASSPILSAYNEQFF
>TRBV6-4|TRBJ1-1
CASSDSDRGTEAFF
>TRBV6-6|TRBJ1-1
CASSPTNPPEAFF
>TRBV6-1|TRBJ2-5
CASSDRGLVQETQYF
>TRBV2|TRBJ1-4
CASRPVNEKLFF
>TRBV25-1|TRBJ1-1
CASTGGAGTEAFF
>TRBV6-5|TRBJ1-6
CASSYNPNSPLHF